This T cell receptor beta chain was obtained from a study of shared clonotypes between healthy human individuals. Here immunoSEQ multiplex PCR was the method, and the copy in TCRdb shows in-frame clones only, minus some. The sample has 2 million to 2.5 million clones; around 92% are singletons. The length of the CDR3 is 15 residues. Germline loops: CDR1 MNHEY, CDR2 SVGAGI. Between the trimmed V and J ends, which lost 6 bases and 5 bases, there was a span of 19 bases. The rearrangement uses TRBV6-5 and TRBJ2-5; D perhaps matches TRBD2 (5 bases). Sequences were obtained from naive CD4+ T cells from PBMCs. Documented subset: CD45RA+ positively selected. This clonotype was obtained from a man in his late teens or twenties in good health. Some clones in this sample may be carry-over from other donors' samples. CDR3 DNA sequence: TGTGCCAGCAGCCTCAACCGCTTTAGGAGGGAGACCCAGTACTTC. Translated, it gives CASSLNRFRRETQYF.